The clone carrying this T cell receptor (beta chain) was detected once. The target antigen is unknown. This CDR3 has 19 amino acids. The germline CDR1 and CDR2 sequences are MGHRA and YSYEKL. Trimming cost V 4 bases and J 1 base; bases outside gene matches: 10. This specimen belongs to a study of T cell responses to AZD1222 COVID-19 vaccine. Findings and limits, study-wide: At baseline, just 6 or 7 AZD1222 recipients tested seropositive. Repertoire sampling was restricted to post-peak T cell response timepoints. Regions 160-218 and 743-854 held dominance among vaccine-associated CD4 TCRs, which spanned spike.

Profiled with immunoSEQ multiplex PCR; TCRdb holds only in-frame clones, not every one. The sample shows around 100,000 clones, 75% to 90% of them seen only once. This material consisted of peripheral blood, taken on day 0 of AZD1222 vaccination. The sequence came from an adult in good health. The chain has TRBV4-1 and TRBJ1-6; TRBD1 aligns across 10 bases. Here the CDR3 DNA reads TGCGCCAGCAGCCGTGGGACAGGGGAAGGGGGATCCTATAATTCACCCCTCCACTTT. It is translated as CASSRGTGEGGSYNSPLHF.